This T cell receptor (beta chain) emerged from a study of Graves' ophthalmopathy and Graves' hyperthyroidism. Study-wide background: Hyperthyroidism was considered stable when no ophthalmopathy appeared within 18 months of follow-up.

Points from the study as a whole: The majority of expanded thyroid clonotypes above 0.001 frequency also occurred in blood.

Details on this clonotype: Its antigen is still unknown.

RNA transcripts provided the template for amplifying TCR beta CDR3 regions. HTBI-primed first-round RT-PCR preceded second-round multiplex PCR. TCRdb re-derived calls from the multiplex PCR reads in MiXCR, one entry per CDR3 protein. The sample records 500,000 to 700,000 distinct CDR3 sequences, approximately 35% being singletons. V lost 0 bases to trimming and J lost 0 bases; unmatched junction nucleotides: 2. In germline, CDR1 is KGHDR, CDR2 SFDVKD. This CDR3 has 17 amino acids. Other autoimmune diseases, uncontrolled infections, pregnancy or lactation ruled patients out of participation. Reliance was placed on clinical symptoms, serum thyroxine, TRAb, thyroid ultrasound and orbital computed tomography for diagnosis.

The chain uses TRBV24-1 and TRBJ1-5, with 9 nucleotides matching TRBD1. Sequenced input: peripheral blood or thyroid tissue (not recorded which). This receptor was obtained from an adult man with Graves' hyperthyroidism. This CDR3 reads CATSDLSDRGSNQPQHF. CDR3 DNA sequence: TGTGCCACCAGTGATTTGTCGGACAGGGGTAGCAATCAGCCCCAGCATTTT.